This T cell receptor (beta chain) is drawn from a study of Ad26.COV2.S vaccination and SARS-CoV-2 variants. The method was immunoSEQ multiplex PCR; TCRdb's version includes in-frame clones alone and lacks a portion of them. Of about 680,000 clones in the sample, 70% to 90% were seen once. Treatment described: roughly 18 received Ad26.COV2.S at low or high dose, single or two shots; 5 received placebo; per-sample allocation not given. The investigators took samples on day 63 after the first vaccine or placebo injection. The CDR3 is 16 residues long. The V end lost 4 bases, the J end lost 5 bases, and 21 bases lay between the germline ends. Germline V gene lookup returns CDR1 SGHNT and CDR2 YYREEE (reference sequence).

The chain couples TRBV5-4 to TRBJ2-5; a possible D gene is TRBD2 (9 bases). This TCR derives from a person between 18 and 59 years old who received the Ad26.COV2.S COVID-19 vaccine or a placebo. Sequences were derived from peripheral blood, sampled in a trial of Ad26.COV2.S vaccine versus placebo. The CDR3 DNA follows: TGTGCCAGCAGCGCGGGGGGGCAGGGGGCGGCGGAGACCCAGTACTTC. It is translated as CASSAGGQGAAETQYF. Looking up the rest from reference TRBV5-4 and TRBJ2-5 gives the full variable domain: ETGVTQSPTHLIKTRGQQVTLRCSSQSGHNTVSWYQQALGQGPQFIFQYYREEENGRGNFPPRFSGLQFPNYSSELNVNALELDDSALYLCASSAGGQGAAETQYFGPGTRLLVL.